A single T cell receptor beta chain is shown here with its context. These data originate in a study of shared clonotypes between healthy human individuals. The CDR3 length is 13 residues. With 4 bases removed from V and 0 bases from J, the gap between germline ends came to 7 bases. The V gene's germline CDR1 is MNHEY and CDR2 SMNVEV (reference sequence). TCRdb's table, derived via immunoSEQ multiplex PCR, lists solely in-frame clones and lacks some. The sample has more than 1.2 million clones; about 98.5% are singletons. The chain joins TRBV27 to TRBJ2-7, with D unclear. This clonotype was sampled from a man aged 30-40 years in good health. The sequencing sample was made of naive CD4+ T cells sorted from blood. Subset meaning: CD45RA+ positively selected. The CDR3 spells CASSYHSSYEQYF. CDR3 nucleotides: TGTGCCAGCAGTTACCATAGCTCCTACGAGCAGTACTTC.